The sequence of this T cell receptor (beta chain) was determined in a study of cytomegalovirus exposure and HLA in healthy donors. Per germline, CDR1 LNHNV and CDR2 YYDKDF (reference sequence). After removal of 3 bases from V and 4 bases from J, the junction contained 7 bases not matched to a gene. The CDR3 covers 16 residues. PCR used 60 Vbeta primers and 13 Jbeta primers. Sequencing used immunoSEQ multiplex PCR; TCRdb keeps in-frame clones, though not all of them. The sample yields approximately 130,000 clones, 75% to 90% seen once. This rearrangement joins TRBV15 to TRBJ2-3, with 10 bases aligning to TRBD2. The sample was PBMCs. This TCR came from a woman in her 30s in good health and CMV-seropositive. The chain's CDR3 is CATSSVSGRASDTQYF. CDR3 sequence (DNA): TGTGCCACCAGCAGTGTCAGCGGGAGGGCGTCAGATACGCAGTATTTT.